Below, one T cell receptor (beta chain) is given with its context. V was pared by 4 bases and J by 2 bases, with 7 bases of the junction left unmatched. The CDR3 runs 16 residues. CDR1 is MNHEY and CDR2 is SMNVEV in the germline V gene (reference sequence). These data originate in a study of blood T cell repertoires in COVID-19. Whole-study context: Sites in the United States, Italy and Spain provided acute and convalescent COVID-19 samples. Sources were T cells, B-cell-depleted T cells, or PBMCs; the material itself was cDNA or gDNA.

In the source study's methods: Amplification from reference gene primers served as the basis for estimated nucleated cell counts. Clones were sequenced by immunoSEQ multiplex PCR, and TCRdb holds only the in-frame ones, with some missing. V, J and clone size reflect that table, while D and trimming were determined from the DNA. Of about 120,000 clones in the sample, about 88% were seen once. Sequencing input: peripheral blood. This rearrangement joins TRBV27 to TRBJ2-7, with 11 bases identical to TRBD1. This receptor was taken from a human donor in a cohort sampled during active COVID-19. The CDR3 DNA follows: TGTGCCAGCAGTTCGGGTGGGGGACAGGGGGCCTACGAGCAGTACTTC. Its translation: CASSSGGGQGAYEQYF.